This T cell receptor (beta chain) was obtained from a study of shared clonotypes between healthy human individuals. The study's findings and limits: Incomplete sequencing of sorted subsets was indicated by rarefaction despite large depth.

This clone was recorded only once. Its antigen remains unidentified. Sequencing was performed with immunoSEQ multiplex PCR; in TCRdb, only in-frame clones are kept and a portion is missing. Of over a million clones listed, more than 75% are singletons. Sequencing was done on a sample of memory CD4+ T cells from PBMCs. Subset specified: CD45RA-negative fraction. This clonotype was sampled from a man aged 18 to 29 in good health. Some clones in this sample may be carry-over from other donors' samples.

In DNA form, the CDR3 reads TGCGCCAGCAGCCCTGTCGGGACAAACACCGGGGAGCTGTTTTTT. This sequence encodes CASSPVGTNTGELFF. V gene TRBV5-1 combines with J gene TRBJ2-2; weak D call: TRBD1 (6 bases). With 4 bases removed from V and 2 bases from J, the gap between germline ends came to 12 bases. The CDR3 runs 15 residues. Germline V gene lookup returns CDR1 SGHRS and CDR2 YFSETQ.